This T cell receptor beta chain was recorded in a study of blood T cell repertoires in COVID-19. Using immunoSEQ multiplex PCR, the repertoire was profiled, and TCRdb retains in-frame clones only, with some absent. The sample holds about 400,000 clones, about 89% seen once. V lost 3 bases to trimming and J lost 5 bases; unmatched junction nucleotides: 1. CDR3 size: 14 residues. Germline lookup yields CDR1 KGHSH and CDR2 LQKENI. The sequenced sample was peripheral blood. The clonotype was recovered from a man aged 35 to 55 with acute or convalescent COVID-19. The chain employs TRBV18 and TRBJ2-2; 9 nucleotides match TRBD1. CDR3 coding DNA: TGTGCCAGCTCACCGACAGGGGGTACCGGGGAGCTGTTTTTT. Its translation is CASSPTGGTGELFF.